Listed here are 2 T cell receptor beta chains from one sample, sequenced in a study of T cell changes during pregnancy in multiple sclerosis. Sequencing was performed with immunoSEQ multiplex PCR; in TCRdb, only in-frame clones are kept and a portion is missing. The data contain approximately 13,000 clones, roughly nine tenths of them singletons. The input for sequencing was CD8+ T cells from peripheral blood mononuclear cells, taken after pregnancy. The receptors come from a female donor in good health, enrolled as a control in a pregnancy study.

This clone rates as medium-sized. The genes are TRBV4-1 and TRBJ2-7; maybe TRBD2 (6 bases). The CDR3 loop spans 16 amino acids. V lost 1 base to trimming and J lost 2 bases, with 15 bases between them. Germline CDR1 and CDR2: MGHRA and YSYEKL. The CDR3 DNA sequence: TGCGCCAGCAGCCAAGCCACGGGACTCATAACCTACGAGCAGTACTTC. It yields the protein CASSQATGLITYEQYF.

The rearrangement uses TRBV6-1 and TRBJ2-1; TRBD2 matches 12 bases. The germline V gene has CDR1 MNHNS and CDR2 SASEGT. Trimming cost V 4 bases and J 4 bases; bases outside gene matches: 5. This CDR3 is built from 16 residues. The CDR3 here is CASSGPSGGAYNEQFF. The DNA for the CDR3 is TGTGCCAGCAGTGGACCTAGCGGGGGGGCTTACAATGAGCAGTTCTTC.